This entry lists 28 T cell receptor beta chains sequenced from one sample in a study of beta chain features in type 1 diabetes. The study reverse transcribed the entire isolated RNA, so it sequenced expressed TCRB transcripts. Data came from immunoSEQ multiplex PCR; TCRdb stores just in-frame clones and leaves some out. This sample yields around 400,000 clones, of which approximately 16% are seen a single time; approximately 0.02% belongs to the top ten. The specimen was naive CD4+ T cells from blood. These TCRs come from a woman younger than 35 in good health.

The chain links TRBV28 to TRBJ2-2, with TRBD1 matching 7 bases. The V segment lost 4 bases and the J segment 2 bases; nucleotides outside the gene matches: 7. The CDR3 covers 16 residues. The germline gives CDR1 MDHEN, CDR2 SYDVKM. The CDR3 is CASSSTGTANTGELFF. The CDR3 bases are TGTGCCAGCAGTTCCACCGGGACAGCTAACACCGGGGAGCTGTTTTTT.

The gene calls are TRBV30 and TRBJ2-1; TRBD2 matches at 13 bases. Looked up from germline, CDR1 is GTSNPN and CDR2 is SVGIG (reference sequence). This CDR3 has 17 amino acids. The junction had 14 bases not matched to a gene; V was cut back by 4 bases and J by 8 bases. This chain's CDR3 is CAWTSGLAGVGTHEQFF. CDR3 nucleotide sequence: TGTGCCTGGACTTCAGGACTAGCGGGAGTAGGGACACATGAGCAGTTCTTC.

This clone was seen a few times. DNA of the CDR3: TGTGCCAGCAGCCCAGCTAGCGGCACAGATACGCAGTATTTT. Translated, it gives CASSPASGTDTQYF. The chain employs TRBV4-2 and TRBJ2-3; perhaps TRBD2 as D (6 bases). Germline V gene sequence: CDR1 LGHNA, CDR2 YNFKEQ. V lost 4 bases and J lost 1, with 9 bases in between. CDR3 length: 14 residues.

This clone showed up just a few times. V is TRBV28 and J is TRBJ1-5; the match to TRBD1 covers 7 bases. This CDR3 is 12 amino acids long. Germline CDR1 is MDHEN and CDR2 is SYDVKM. The J segment lost 5 bases and the V segment lost 7 bases, leaving 2 bases of the junction unmatched. The CDR3 sequence is CASTTGDQPQHF. The DNA of the CDR3 is TGTGCCAGCACCACAGGGGATCAGCCCCAGCATTTT.

V usage is TRBV30 and J usage is TRBJ2-5, with TRBD2 matching 7 bases. The V segment lost 1 base and the J segment 3 bases; nucleotides outside the gene matches: 2. Germline V CDR1 and CDR2: GTSNPN, SVGIG (reference sequence). The CDR3 is 13 residues long. DNA for the CDR3: TGTGCCTGGAGTGGTGGGGGGGAAGAGACCCAGTACTTC. Its protein is CAWSGGGEETQYF.

The genes are TRBV4-1 and TRBJ2-2; 10 bases are a match to TRBD1. V lost 1 base to trimming and J lost 5 bases; unmatched junction nucleotides: 1. Looked up from germline, CDR1 is MGHRA and CDR2 is YSYEKL. This CDR3 comprises 15 residues. This chain's CDR3 is CASSQAGQGTGELFF. Here the CDR3 DNA reads TGCGCCAGCAGCCAAGCGGGACAGGGGACCGGGGAGCTGTTTTTT.

The chain employs TRBV28 and TRBJ2-7, with D perhaps matching TRBD2 (6 bases). The V and J ends lost 6 bases and 6 bases respectively, with 21 bases between them. CDR1 MDHEN and CDR2 SYDVKM come from the germline V gene. The CDR3 runs to 15 residues. DNA for the CDR3: TGTGCCAGCAGCGTCCCGGGACTCCCGGGCTCCGAGCAGTACTTC. Translation gives CASSVPGLPGSEQYF.

The rearrangement uses TRBV9 and TRBJ2-3, with 9 bases that match TRBD2. The CDR3 has 15 residues. Germline loops: CDR1 SGDLS, CDR2 YYNGEE. The V segment lost 0 bases and the J segment 5 bases; nucleotides outside the gene matches: 4. The DNA of the CDR3 is TGTGCCAGCAGCGTAGTGGGAGCGGGAGGAGATACGCAGTATTTT. It is translated as CASSVVGAGGDTQYF. The full variable domain, with the rest looked up from reference TRBV9 and TRBJ2-3, is DSGVTQTPKHLITATGQRVTLRCSPRSGDLSVYWYQQSLDQGLQFLIQYYNGEERAKGNILERFSAQQFPDLHSELNLSSLELGDSALYFCASSVVGAGGDTQYFGPGTRLTVL.

This chain uses TRBV7-9 with TRBJ2-7; no firm D call. This CDR3 contains 13 residues. Trimming removed 7 bases from V and 2 bases from J, with 12 bases in between. The V gene's germline CDR1 is SEHNR and CDR2 FQNEAQ (reference sequence). CDR3 sequence (DNA): TGTGCCAGCATCAATGAGGTTGCCTACGAGCAGTACTTC. This codes for CASINEVAYEQYF.

The rearrangement uses TRBV23-1 and TRBJ2-1; the match to TRBD2 covers 7 bases. Being an ORF, TRBV23-1 has a function that is uncertain. This CDR3 is 14 amino acids long. Trimming cost V 7 bases and J 10 bases; bases outside gene matches: 13. Here the CDR3 DNA reads TGCGCCAGCACTGGGGGGGAGGGCCTTCGGGAGCAGTTCTTC. Translation: CASTGGEGLREQFF.

The CDR3 coding sequence is TGTGCCAGCTCACCCCAATCGAGAGGCCCTTCTTCCTCCTACAATGAGCAGTTCTTC. This translates into CASSPQSRGPSSSYNEQFF. The chain is built from TRBV18 and TRBJ2-1; no definite D call. CDR3 length: 19 residues. The germline V and J ends were trimmed by 3 bases and 0 bases, with 21 bases remaining between them. Germline V gives CDR1 KGHSH, CDR2 LQKENI.

The chain couples TRBV30 to TRBJ1-5, with D possibly being TRBD1 (5 bases). With 2 bases removed from V and 9 bases from J, the gap between germline ends came to 11 bases. The CDR3 contains 12 residues. The germline V gene has CDR1 GTSNPN and CDR2 SVGIG (reference sequence). As DNA, the CDR3 is TGTGCCTGGAGTCATCCTACAGGGCCCCAGCATTTT. This encodes CAWSHPTGPQHF.

This clone was counted a few times. The V and J genes are TRBV25-1 and TRBJ2-5; TRBD2 aligns across 11 bases. Germline V gene sequence: CDR1 MGHDK, CDR2 SYGVNS. V was pared by 6 bases and J by 4 bases, with 4 bases of the junction left unmatched. The CDR3 length is 14 residues. CDR3: CASSKTSGTETQYF. The CDR3, as DNA: TGTGCCAGCAGCAAGACTAGCGGGACAGAGACCCAGTACTTC.

V is TRBV9 and J is TRBJ2-3; D is possibly TRBD2 (5 bases). The germline V gene has CDR1 SGDLS and CDR2 YYNGEE. The CDR3 loop spans 14 amino acids. V was trimmed by 4 bases and J by 2 bases, leaving 11 bases between them. The CDR3, as DNA: TGTGCCAGCAGCCTCGGGGTTTTCACAGATACGCAGTATTTT. Translation gives CASSLGVFTDTQYF.

The chain carries TRBV30 and TRBJ2-1; 10 bases agree with TRBD2. Trimming took 3 bases from V and 5 from J; bases not matched to a gene: 7. Germline values: CDR1 GTSNPN, CDR2 SVGIG (reference sequence). The length of the CDR3 is 15 residues. The CDR3 region is CAWRGSGRAHNEQFF. CDR3 in DNA: TGTGCCTGGAGGGGGAGCGGGAGGGCACACAATGAGCAGTTCTTC.

This clone was counted a few times. At the DNA level, this CDR3 is encoded by other sequences in the same sample as well. The V and J genes are TRBV30 and TRBJ1-5; D gene ambiguous. Germline-derived CDR1 and CDR2 are GTSNPN and SVGIG (reference sequence). The CDR3 has 13 amino acids. Trimming cost V 0 bases and J 5 bases, with 8 bases left between them. The DNA for the CDR3 is TGTGCCTGGAGTGTACGAGGTGATCAGCCCCAGCATTTT. This translates into CAWSVRGDQPQHF. The full variable domain, with the rest looked up from reference TRBV30 and TRBJ1-5, is SQTIHQWPATLVQPVGSPLSLECTVEGTSNPNLYWYRQAAGRGLQLLFYSVGIGQISSEVPQNLSASRPQDRQFILSSKKLLLSDSGFYLCAWSVRGDQPQHFGDGTRLSIL.

The chain combines TRBV29-1 with TRBJ2-1; 15 bases are a match to TRBD2. Looked up from germline, CDR1 is SQVTM and CDR2 is ANQGSEA. CDR3 size: 18 residues. The junction had 13 bases not matched to a gene; V was cut back by 4 bases and J by 6 bases. The CDR3, as DNA: TGCAGCGTTGTCAGCGGGGTGGGACTAGCGGGAGGAATCAATGAGCAGTTCTTC. As protein: CSVVSGVGLAGGINEQFF.

This clone was detected only a few times. The chain links TRBV29-1 to TRBJ1-1, with D possibly TRBD1 on 5 matching bases. The CDR3 has 13 amino acids. In germline, CDR1 is SQVTM, CDR2 ANQGSEA. V shed 3 bases and J shed 3 bases, with 11 bases lying between them. CDR3 residues: CSVDSGIYTEAFF. In nucleotides, the CDR3 is TGCAGCGTTGATTCAGGGATCTACACTGAAGCTTTCTTT.

This clone was seen a handful of times. This chain uses TRBV28 with TRBJ1-2; TRBD1 is a possible D gene (6 bases). Trimming shortened V by 5 bases and J by 8 bases, and 12 bases separated the two germline ends. CDR1 and CDR2 from the germline V gene are MDHEN and SYDVKM. CDR3 length equals 12 residues. The CDR3 loop is CASSGDRFGYTF. CDR3 coding DNA: TGTGCCAGCAGTGGCGACAGGTTCGGCTACACCTTC.

This clone has only a few counts. The rearrangement uses TRBV18 and TRBJ1-2, with a weak D call TRBD1 (6 bases). The CDR3 spans 16 residues. Trimming took off 3 bases at V and 3 bases at J, with 17 bases between the two ends. Germline V gives CDR1 KGHSH, CDR2 LQKENI. CDR3 amino acids: CASSPSGGPNYYGYTF. DNA for the CDR3: TGTGCCAGCTCACCTTCCGGGGGGCCCAACTACTATGGCTACACCTTC.

This clone has a handful of counts. The rearrangement links TRBV6-6 to TRBJ2-3; no firm D call. V lost 0 bases, J lost 7 bases, and 5 bases lay in between. Germline lookup yields CDR1 MNHNY and CDR2 SVGAGI (reference sequence). CDR3 length: 12 residues. DNA for the CDR3: TGTGCCAGCAGTTACTCCAGATATACGCAGTATTTT. Its translation is CASSYSRYTQYF.

This clone was recorded a few times. The CDR3 here is CSVEGSASSYNEQFF. In DNA, the CDR3 is TGCAGCGTTGAAGGGAGCGCGAGCTCCTACAATGAGCAGTTCTTC. The chain recombines TRBV29-1 with TRBJ2-1; D gene unclear. Germline CDR1 SQVTM, CDR2 ANQGSEA. The CDR3 is made up of 15 amino acids. Trimming pared 1 base from V and 0 bases from J, leaving 10 bases between.

The rearrangement uses TRBV28 and TRBJ1-1; 7 nucleotides align to TRBD1. Losses at the gene ends were 3 bases for V and 7 bases for J; bases not matched to a gene: 8. This CDR3 region has 14 residues. Germline loops: CDR1 MDHEN, CDR2 SYDVKM. For the CDR3, the DNA is TGTGCCAGCAGTTTGTCCGGGACAGCATATGAAGCTTTCTTT. The encoded protein is CASSLSGTAYEAFF.

This clone appeared a few times. The chain carries TRBV18 and TRBJ2-1; perhaps TRBD1 as D (6 bases). The CDR3 consists of 14 residues. CDR1 KGHSH and CDR2 LQKENI come from the germline V gene. Between the trimmed V and J ends, which lost 3 bases and 10 bases, there was a span of 16 bases. CDR3 loop: CASSPPVGGPEQFF. The CDR3 DNA sequence: TGTGCCAGCTCACCTCCCGTTGGGGGCCCAGAGCAGTTCTTC. The variable domain in full, with the rest retrieved from reference TRBV18 and TRBJ2-1, is NAGVMQNPRHLVRRRGQEARLRCSPMKGHSHVYWYRQLPEEGLKFMVYLQKENIIDESGMPKERFSAEFPKEGPSILRIQQVVRGDSAAYFCASSPPVGGPEQFFGPGTRLTVL.

The gene calls are TRBV7-2 and TRBJ2-1, with 10 nucleotides matching TRBD2. With V trimmed by 4 bases and J by 4 bases, 10 bases remained unmatched. This CDR3 region has 17 residues. Germline lookup yields CDR1 SGHTA and CDR2 FQGNSA. The CDR3, as DNA: TGTGCCAGCAGCTCGACGTCGGGACTAGCGCTATACAATGAGCAGTTCTTC. Translated: CASSSTSGLALYNEQFF.

This clone came up a few times. The rearrangement uses TRBV7-9 and TRBJ1-2, with 8 bases lining up with TRBD1. The CDR3 consists of 15 residues. CDR1 and CDR2 (germline): SEHNR, FQNEAQ (reference sequence). V shed 2 bases, J shed 5 bases, and the junction held 7 bases outside the gene matches. In DNA, the CDR3 is TGTGCCAGCAGCTTAAAAGACAGGGGAGGGTATGGCTACACCTTC. This gives the protein CASSLKDRGGYGYTF.

This chain joins TRBV23-1 and TRBJ2-5, with D possibly being TRBD1 (6 bases). TRBV23-1 is an ORF for which the function is uncertain. The length of the CDR3 is 14 residues. With 11 bases removed from V and 0 bases from J, the gap between germline ends came to 16 bases. The CDR3 DNA reads as TGCGCCTTAACAGGTAGGGGGAACCAAGAGACCCAGTACTTC. Translated, it gives CALTGRGNQETQYF.

V is TRBV4-2 and J is TRBJ1-2; 10 bases match TRBD1. Germline loops: CDR1 LGHNA, CDR2 YNFKEQ. Germline trimming cut 4 bases from V and 3 bases from J; bases unmatched to any gene: 5. The CDR3 spans 15 residues. The CDR3 reads CASSLRTGGDYGYTF. Written as DNA, the CDR3 is TGTGCCAGCAGCCTTAGGACAGGGGGTGACTATGGCTACACCTTC.